What follows are 2 T cell receptor beta chains derived from one specimen sequenced in a study of CD8+ T cells in alopecia areata. After isolation, RNA underwent reverse transcription to generate cDNA as the sequencing template. Profiled with immunoSEQ multiplex PCR; TCRdb holds only in-frame clones, not every one. This table holds 250,000 or so clones, about 68% found once. The sample in question was CD4+ T cells sorted from blood, obtained at week 0. These receptors were collected from a human donor with alopecia areata.

The rearrangement uses TRBV30 and TRBJ1-2; TRBD1 might be the D (5 bases). The germline V gene has CDR1 GTSNPN and CDR2 SVGIG (reference sequence). The V end lost 1 base, the J end lost 6 bases, and 15 bases lay between the germline ends. This CDR3 has 14 amino acids. CDR3 protein: CAWSADGGTNGYTF. In DNA, the CDR3 is TGTGCCTGGAGTGCCGACGGGGGTACGAATGGCTACACCTTC.

This clone was observed a few times. The chain joins TRBV29-1 to TRBJ1-1; D remains ambiguous. V shed 4 bases and J shed 3 bases, with 9 bases lying between them. CDR3 size: 12 residues. Germline lookup yields CDR1 SQVTM and CDR2 ANQGSEA. The CDR3 loop is CSVGRRDTEAFF. The CDR3 DNA reads TGCAGCGTTGGACGGAGGGACACTGAAGCTTTCTTT.